This T cell receptor (beta chain) emerged from a study of breast tumors, draining lymph nodes, adjacent tissues. The CDR3 is 15 amino acids. Per germline, CDR1 LGHDT and CDR2 YNNKEL (reference sequence). V lost 1 base to trimming and J lost 4 bases, with 11 bases between them. Study-level points and caveats: Tumors had less TCR diversity than lymph nodes, more than nontumor tissue.

Breast cancer patients provided tissue from their axillary draining lymph nodes. One entry per CDR3 protein results from TCRdb running MiXCR on the multiplex PCR reads. The sample includes about 110,000 distinct CDR3 sequences, roughly 33% of them seen just once. Ten or more counts support this clonotype. The antigen remains undetermined. This sequence was found in a female donor with breast cancer. Some clones in this sample may be carry-over from other donors' samples. V usage is TRBV3-1 and J usage is TRBJ1-5; no clear D. Input material: axillary lymph node tissue. CDR3 in amino acids: CASSQGSGKNQPQHF. CDR3 DNA: TGTGCCAGCAGCCAAGGGTCAGGTAAGAATCAGCCCCAGCATTTT. Combining the CDR3 with reference TRBV3-1 and TRBJ1-5 gives the whole variable domain DTAVSQTPKYLVTQMGNDKSIKCEQNLGHDTMYWYKQDSKKFLKIMFSYNNKELIINETVPNRFSPKSPDKAHLNLHINSLELGDSAVYFCASSQGSGKNQPQHFGDGTRLSIL.